This TCR beta chain was recorded in a study of Ad26.COV2.S vaccination and SARS-CoV-2 variants. Study-wide points: Placebo recipients trailed vaccine recipients in spike-specific TCR breadth.

Method: immunoSEQ multiplex PCR; TCRdb's copy keeps in-frame clones and lacks some. The table shows some 290,000 clones, with approximately 86% occurring only once. Comments on this clone: Its antigen is not identified.

The CDR3 contains 15 residues. V shed 5 bases and J shed 10 bases, with 18 bases lying between them. In germline, CDR1 is MNHEY, CDR2 SVGEGT. Treatment here: about 20 received Ad26.COV2.S at low or high dose, single or two shots; roughly five received placebo; per-sample allocation not given. Sampling was done on day 63 after the first vaccine or placebo injection. The chain has TRBV6-2 or TRBV6-3 and TRBJ1-6; tentative D call: TRBD1 (6 bases). The sequenced sample was peripheral blood, obtained in a trial of Ad26.COV2.S vaccine versus placebo. This clonotype originated in a person between 18 and 65 years old who received the Ad26.COV2.S COVID-19 vaccine or a placebo. For the CDR3, the DNA is TGTGCCAGCAGTCGAGGGAACAGGGTTCTATCACCCCTCCACTTT. This codes for CASSRGNRVLSPLHF.